The 3 T cell receptor beta chains below were found in one sample sequenced in a study of OX40 agonist ivuxolimab in advanced cancers. Sequencing used immunoSEQ multiplex PCR; TCRdb keeps in-frame clones, though not all of them. The table includes around 58,000 clones, around 88% detected once. This specimen consisted of CD4+ or CD8+ T cells sorted from blood, obtained in a trial of the OX40 agonist ivuxolimab. The receptors were sampled from an adult with an advanced solid tumor such as melanoma, head and neck, liver or kidney cancer.

This clone came up many times. The gene calls are TRBV2 and TRBJ1-1; 8 nucleotides match TRBD1. CDR3 length equals 14 residues. In germline, CDR1 is SNHLY, CDR2 FYNNEI. Unmatched junction bases numbered 7, after V lost 5 bases and J lost 5 bases. The CDR3 loop is CASSLGQATTEAFF. The DNA for the CDR3 is TGTGCCAGCAGTTTGGGACAGGCTACAACTGAAGCTTTCTTT.

The chain links TRBV29-1 to TRBJ2-2; the D gene could be TRBD1 or TRBD2 (5 bases each). The V gene lost 5 bases and the J gene lost 3 bases, with 22 bases spanning the gap. CDR1 and CDR2 from the germline V gene are SQVTM and ANQGSEA. CDR3 size: 17 residues. DNA for the CDR3: TGCAGCGTTCTTGGGTCTAGTGGGGGAGACTACACCGGGGAGCTGTTTTTT. Translating it yields CSVLGSSGGDYTGELFF.

V gene TRBV7-9 combines with J gene TRBJ1-1, with 8 bases fitting TRBD1. V trimming: 3 bases; J trimming: 1 base; junction bases outside the gene matches: 13. This CDR3 contains 18 residues. The V gene's germline CDR1 is SEHNR and CDR2 FQNEAQ (reference sequence). The CDR3 sequence is CASSFPLGQGRENTEAFF. CDR3 nucleotides: TGTGCCAGCAGCTTTCCCCTAGGACAGGGCCGAGAGAACACTGAAGCTTTCTTT.